The clone carrying this TCR beta chain was found a few times. This specimen comes from a study of CD8 T cells in Susac syndrome. V shed 7 bases, J shed 7 bases, and the junction held 1 base outside the gene matches. This CDR3 comprises 13 residues. The germline CDR1 and CDR2 sequences are SNHLY and FYNNEI. cDNA came from around 0.5 to 1 ug RNA primed by random hexamers. TCRdb passed the immunoSEQ multiplex PCR reads through MiXCR, listing each CDR3 protein once. Here the sample spans about 300,000 distinct CDR3 sequences, roughly 85% being singletons. The J gene is TRBJ2-1, the V gene TRBV2; 13 positions agree with TRBD2. The sequence came from a human donor with multiple sclerosis. The sequencing sample was made of CD8+ T cells from PBMCs. DNA of the CDR3: TGTGCCAGCATACTAGCGGGAGGGAATGAGCAGTTCTTC. Translating gives CASILAGGNEQFF.